The next 23 T cell receptor beta chains were all read from a single sample in a study of blood T cell repertoires in COVID-19. The table came from immunoSEQ multiplex PCR; TCRdb's copy has only in-frame clones and leaves some out. The table has almost 25,000 clones, roughly four fifths seen once; the top ten hold about 8.6%. The sample taken for sequencing was peripheral blood. These receptors were taken from a human donor in a cohort sampled during active COVID-19.

V gene TRBV5-5 combines with J gene TRBJ1-1; 9 nucleotides match TRBD1. From germline, CDR1 is SGHKS and CDR2 YYEKEE (reference sequence). V shed 4 bases and J 3 bases; nucleotides not matched to a gene: 4. This CDR3 has 14 residues. CDR3 coding DNA: TGTGCCAGCAGCGCGGACAGGGGTTACACTGAAGCTTTCTTT. It codes for CASSADRGYTEAFF.

The chain joins TRBV10-2 to TRBJ2-1; the match to TRBD2 covers 12 bases. Germline CDR1 reads WSHSY; CDR2 reads SAAADI. V trimming: 6 bases; J trimming: 7 bases; junction bases outside the gene matches: 7. The CDR3 is 15 amino acids. The CDR3 DNA is TGCGCCAGCAGACCCAGGACTAGCGGGATTAATGAGCAGTTCTTC. Amino acid sequence: CASRPRTSGINEQFF.

The CDR3 nucleotides read TGTGCCACCAGTGATTCCTACTACAGGGTTTCTAGCGGGAATGAGCAGTTCTTC. Its translation: CATSDSYYRVSSGNEQFF. The chain recombines TRBV24-1 with TRBJ2-1, with TRBD2 matching over 8 bases. Trimming cost V 2 bases and J 7 bases; bases outside gene matches: 15. Germline loops: CDR1 KGHDR, CDR2 SFDVKD. This CDR3 has 18 residues.

In this sample, this clone turned up a few times. The V call is TRBV4-2, the J call TRBJ2-3, with TRBD2 matching over 8 bases. CDR1 is LGHNA and CDR2 is YNFKEQ in the germline V gene. With 1 base clipped from V and 5 bases from J, the junction kept 11 bases outside the gene matches. The length of the CDR3 is 17 residues. The DNA for the CDR3 is TGTGCCAGCAGCCAAGGAGGCCGGGGACTAGTGGGAGATACGCAGTATTTT. Protein product: CASSQGGRGLVGDTQYF.

V and J are TRBV19 and TRBJ1-5; D might be TRBD1 (6 bases). Trimming left V 3 bases short and J 0 bases short, with 12 bases between. Germline V gives CDR1 LNHDA, CDR2 SQIVND (reference sequence). This CDR3 contains 16 residues. In DNA form, the CDR3 reads TGTGCCAGTAGTATCCAGACAGGCCCTAGCAATCAGCCCCAGCATTTT. Its protein product is CASSIQTGPSNQPQHF.

The chain joins TRBV24-1 to TRBJ1-1; 9 nucleotides align to TRBD1. CDR1 and CDR2 from the germline V gene are KGHDR and SFDVKD. Trimming at V came to 4 bases and at J to 6 bases, leaving 5 bases not matched to a gene. The CDR3 has 14 amino acids. This chain's CDR3 is CATSEPGQGAEAFF. The CDR3 DNA reads as TGTGCCACCAGTGAACCGGGACAGGGCGCTGAAGCTTTCTTT.

This clone has only a few counts. The rearrangement uses TRBV6-6 and TRBJ2-7, with D maybe TRBD1 (5 bases). Trimming removed 5 bases from V and 2 bases from J, with 13 bases in between. Per the germline V gene, CDR1 is MNHNY and CDR2 is SVGAGI (reference sequence). This CDR3 is built from 14 residues. The CDR3 protein is CASSVQVSPYEQYF. The CDR3 region has the DNA TGTGCCAGCAGTGTACAGGTTTCCCCCTACGAGCAGTACTTC.

V is TRBV14 and J is TRBJ1-3; no clear D gene. The CDR3 length is 16 residues. Germline loops: CDR1 SGHDN, CDR2 FVKESK. The V end was cut by 5 bases, the J end by 7 bases, with 21 bases between. The CDR3 DNA follows: TGTGCCAGCAGCTTAAGAGGGCACCCCTCGGTCAACACCATATATTTT. Translation gives CASSLRGHPSVNTIYF.

The rearrangement joins TRBV12-3 or TRBV12-4 to TRBJ1-1, with unresolved D. CDR3 length: 13 amino acids. The V end lost 4 bases, the J end lost 1 base, and 7 bases lay between the germline ends. CDR3 nucleotides: TGTGCCAGCAGTTCGGTGCGGAACACTGAAGCTTTCTTT. Protein sequence: CASSSVRNTEAFF.

This clone is labeled as medium-sized. CDR3 region: CATSDPQGSSYNEQFF. CDR3 coding DNA: TGTGCCACCAGTGATCCACAGGGGAGCTCCTACAATGAGCAGTTCTTC. The rearrangement joins TRBV24-1 to TRBJ2-1; the match to TRBD1 covers 7 bases. The CDR3 has 16 amino acids. Trimming cost V 3 bases and J 0 bases; bases outside gene matches: 4. CDR1 is KGHDR, CDR2 SFDVKD, per germline.

The chain joins TRBV18 to TRBJ2-1; D perhaps matches TRBD1 (6 bases). This CDR3 comprises 17 residues. V was trimmed by 3 bases and J by 2 bases, leaving 17 bases between them. Germline-derived CDR1 and CDR2 are KGHSH and LQKENI. CDR3 coding DNA: TGTGCCAGCTCACCGGGGGCTGGTGGGGCAACCTACAATGAGCAGTTCTTC. Its translation: CASSPGAGGATYNEQFF.

The chain links TRBV11-3 to TRBJ2-1; D perhaps matches TRBD1 (5 bases). The CDR3 consists of 13 residues. Germline CDR1 is SGHNT and CDR2 is YENEEA. The V gene lost 5 bases and the J gene lost 6 bases, with 11 bases spanning the gap. CDR3 in amino acids: CASSHYQGNEQFF. The CDR3 DNA is TGTGCCAGCAGCCACTATCAGGGCAATGAGCAGTTCTTC.

The chain recombines TRBV7-3 with TRBJ1-1; 7 nucleotides line up with TRBD1. This CDR3 comprises 14 residues. The germline CDR1 and CDR2 sequences are SGHTA and FQGTGA. V lost 5 bases and J lost 6; bases outside the gene matches: 9. CDR3 DNA: TGTGCCAGCAGCCTAAGGGACAGACTCTCTGAAGCTTTCTTT. It is translated as CASSLRDRLSEAFF.

The genes are TRBV27 and TRBJ2-7, with 7 bases aligning to TRBD1. The CDR3 is 14 residues long. After removal of 3 bases from V and 7 bases from J, the junction contained 9 bases not matched to a gene. Germline CDR1 is MNHEY and CDR2 is SMNVEV (reference sequence). CDR3 loop: CASSFTGASAEQYF. CDR3 nucleotide sequence: TGTGCCAGCAGTTTCACAGGGGCCTCCGCGGAGCAGTACTTC.

The chain links TRBV4-1 to TRBJ1-1; D may be TRBD1 (5 bases). This CDR3 spans 15 amino acids. V lost 1 base, J lost 0 bases, and 9 bases lay in between. The germline V gene has CDR1 MGHRA and CDR2 YSYEKL. The DNA of the CDR3 is TGCGCCAGCAGCCAAGGACCAGGGATGAACACTGAAGCTTTCTTT. Encoded protein: CASSQGPGMNTEAFF.

The CDR3 protein is CASSALGTVVNEQFF. The CDR3 nucleotides read TGTGCCAGCAGTGCCCTTGGGACAGTCGTCAATGAGCAGTTCTTC. The chain has TRBV2 and TRBJ2-1, with TRBD1 identical over 7 bases. V shed 4 bases and J 6 bases; nucleotides not matched to a gene: 9. CDR1 is SNHLY and CDR2 is FYNNEI in the germline V gene. This CDR3 spans 15 amino acids.

This chain uses TRBV19 with TRBJ1-2; D uncertain. The CDR3 is 12 residues long. Trimming took 4 bases from V and 4 from J, leaving 7 bases between them. From germline, CDR1 is LNHDA and CDR2 SQIVND (reference sequence). The CDR3 here is CASSRDLYGYTF. DNA of the CDR3: TGTGCCAGTAGTAGAGACCTCTATGGCTACACCTTC.

The chain recombines TRBV21-1 with TRBJ2-5; the table's D call, TRBD2, was not checked against the DNA. TRBV21-1 is a known pseudogene. The CDR3 sequence is 16 residues long. CDR3: CASSVRASGAIETQYF. The CDR3 region has the DNA TGTGCCAGCAGCGTGAGGGCTAGCGGGGCGATAGAGACCCAGTACTTC.

The chain links TRBV7-9 to TRBJ1-1, with a tentative D call TRBD1 (6 bases). Germline CDR1 and CDR2: SEHNR and FQNEAQ (reference sequence). CDR3 size: 15 residues. Trimming removed 3 bases at V and 5 bases at J, with 16 bases between. For the CDR3, the DNA is TGTGCCAGCAGCTTTAGCGTGGGGGCGAGGACTGAAGCTTTCTTT. Translated: CASSFSVGARTEAFF.

The chain joins TRBV25-1 to TRBJ2-1; 10 bases line up with TRBD1. The CDR3 contains 15 residues. Germline V gene sequence: CDR1 MGHDK, CDR2 SYGVNS. Germline trimming cut 4 bases from V and 7 bases from J; bases unmatched to any gene: 7. In DNA, the CDR3 is TGTGCCAGCAGTGGAGGGACAGGGGATTCGAATGAGCAGTTCTTC. As protein: CASSGGTGDSNEQFF.

The V call is TRBV19, the J call TRBJ1-2; TRBD1 might be the D (6 bases). Germline loops: CDR1 LNHDA, CDR2 SQIVND (reference sequence). CDR3 length: 16 residues. V was shortened by 5 bases and J by 3 bases, with 19 bases between the two germline ends. CDR3 DNA: TGTGCCAGTAGTGTCCCAGGTCAGGGGACCTACTATGGCTACACCTTC. Residues: CASSVPGQGTYYGYTF.

The chain recombines TRBV27 with TRBJ1-4; TRBD1 agrees at 8 bases. This CDR3 region has 13 residues. Per germline, CDR1 MNHEY and CDR2 SMNVEV (reference sequence). V gave up 4 bases and J gave up 11 bases; unmatched junction bases: 6. In nucleotides, the CDR3 is TGTGCCAGCAGTTCCGACAGGGGAAAGAAACTGTTTTTT. Translation: CASSSDRGKKLFF.

V usage is TRBV24-1 and J usage is TRBJ2-3; TRBD2 agrees at 8 bases. Trimming cost V 4 bases and J 6 bases; bases outside gene matches: 8. The length of the CDR3 is 15 residues. Germline CDR1 and CDR2: KGHDR and SFDVKD. CDR3 region: CATSDGGAHGDTQYF. CDR3 nucleotide sequence: TGTGCCACCAGTGACGGGGGGGCGCATGGGGATACGCAGTATTTT.